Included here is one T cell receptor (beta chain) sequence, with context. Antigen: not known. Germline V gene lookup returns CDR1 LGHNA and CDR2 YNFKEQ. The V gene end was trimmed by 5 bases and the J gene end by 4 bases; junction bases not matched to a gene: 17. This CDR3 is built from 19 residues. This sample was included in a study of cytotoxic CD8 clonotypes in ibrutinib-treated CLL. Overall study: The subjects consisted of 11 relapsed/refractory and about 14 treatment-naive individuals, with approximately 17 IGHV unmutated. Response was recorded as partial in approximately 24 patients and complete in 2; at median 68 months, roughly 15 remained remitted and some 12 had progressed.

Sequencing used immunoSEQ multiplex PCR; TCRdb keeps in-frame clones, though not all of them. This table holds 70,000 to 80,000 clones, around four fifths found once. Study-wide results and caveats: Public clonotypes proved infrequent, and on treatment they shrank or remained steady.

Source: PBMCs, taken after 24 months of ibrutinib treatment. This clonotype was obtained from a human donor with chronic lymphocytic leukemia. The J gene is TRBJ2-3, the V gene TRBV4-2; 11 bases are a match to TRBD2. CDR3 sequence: CASSVGTSGAGASADTQYF. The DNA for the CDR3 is TGTGCCAGCAGCGTCGGGACTAGCGGCGCCGGAGCCAGCGCAGATACGCAGTATTTT.